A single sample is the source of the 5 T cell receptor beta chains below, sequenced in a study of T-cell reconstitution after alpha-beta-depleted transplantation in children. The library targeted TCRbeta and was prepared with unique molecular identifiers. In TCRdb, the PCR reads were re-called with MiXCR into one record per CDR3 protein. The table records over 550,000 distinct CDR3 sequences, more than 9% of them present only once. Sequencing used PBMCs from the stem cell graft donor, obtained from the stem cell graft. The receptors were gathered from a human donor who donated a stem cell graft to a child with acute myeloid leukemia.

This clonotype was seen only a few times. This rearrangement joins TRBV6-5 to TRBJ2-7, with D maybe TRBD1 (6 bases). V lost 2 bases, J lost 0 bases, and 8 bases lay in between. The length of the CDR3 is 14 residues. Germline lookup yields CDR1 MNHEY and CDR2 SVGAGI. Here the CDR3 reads CASSYGQYSYEQYF. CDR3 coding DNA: TGTGCCAGCAGTTACGGACAGTACTCCTACGAGCAGTACTTC.

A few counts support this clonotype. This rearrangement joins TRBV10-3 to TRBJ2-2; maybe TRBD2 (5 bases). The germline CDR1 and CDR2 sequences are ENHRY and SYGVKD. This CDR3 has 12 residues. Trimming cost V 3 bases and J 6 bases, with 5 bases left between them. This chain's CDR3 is CAISDGAGELFF. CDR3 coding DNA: TGTGCCATCAGTGACGGGGCCGGGGAGCTGTTTTTT.

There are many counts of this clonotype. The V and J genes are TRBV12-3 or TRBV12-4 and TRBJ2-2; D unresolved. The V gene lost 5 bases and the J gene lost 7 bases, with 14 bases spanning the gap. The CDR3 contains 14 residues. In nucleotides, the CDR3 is TGTGCCAGCAGTGCCGGAACATATGTCGGGGAGCTGTTTTTT. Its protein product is CASSAGTYVGELFF.

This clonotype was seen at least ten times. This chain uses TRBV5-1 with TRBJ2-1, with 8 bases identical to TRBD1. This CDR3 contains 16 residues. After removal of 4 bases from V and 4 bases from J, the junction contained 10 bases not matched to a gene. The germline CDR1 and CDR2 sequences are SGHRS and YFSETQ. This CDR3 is CASSPGQGVRYNEQFF. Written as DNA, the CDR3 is TGCGCCAGCAGCCCAGGACAGGGAGTAAGGTACAATGAGCAGTTCTTC.

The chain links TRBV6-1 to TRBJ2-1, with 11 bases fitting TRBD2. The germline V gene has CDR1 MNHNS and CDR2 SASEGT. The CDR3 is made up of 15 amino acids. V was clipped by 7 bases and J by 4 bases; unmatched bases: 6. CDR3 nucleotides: TGTGCCAGCACCTGGACTAGCGGGCCTTACAATGAGCAGTTCTTC. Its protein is CASTWTSGPYNEQFF.